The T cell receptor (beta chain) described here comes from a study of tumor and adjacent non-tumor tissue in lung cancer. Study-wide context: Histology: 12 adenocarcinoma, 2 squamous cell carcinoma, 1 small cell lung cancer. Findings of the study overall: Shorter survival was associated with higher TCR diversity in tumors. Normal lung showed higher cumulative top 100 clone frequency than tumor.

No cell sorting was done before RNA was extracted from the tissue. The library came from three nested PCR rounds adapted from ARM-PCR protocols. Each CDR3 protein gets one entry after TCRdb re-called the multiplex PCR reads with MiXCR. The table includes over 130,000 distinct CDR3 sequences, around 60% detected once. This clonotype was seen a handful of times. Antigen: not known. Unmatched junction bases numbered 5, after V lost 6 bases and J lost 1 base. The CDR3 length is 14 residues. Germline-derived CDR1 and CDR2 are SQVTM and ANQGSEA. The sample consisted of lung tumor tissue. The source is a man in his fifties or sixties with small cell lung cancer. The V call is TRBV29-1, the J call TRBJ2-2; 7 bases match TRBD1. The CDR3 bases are TGCAGCGTGACGGGACAGATGAACACCGGGGAGCTGTTTTTT. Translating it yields CSVTGQMNTGELFF.